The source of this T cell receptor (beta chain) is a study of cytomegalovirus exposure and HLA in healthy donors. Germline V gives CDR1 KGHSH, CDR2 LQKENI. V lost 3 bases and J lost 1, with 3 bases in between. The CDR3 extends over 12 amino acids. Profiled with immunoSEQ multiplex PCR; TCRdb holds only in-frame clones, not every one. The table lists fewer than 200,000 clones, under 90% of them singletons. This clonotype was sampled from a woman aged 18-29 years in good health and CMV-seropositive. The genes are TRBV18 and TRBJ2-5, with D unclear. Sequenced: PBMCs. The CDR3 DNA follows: TGTGCCAGCTCACCCCTCCAAGAGACCCAGTACTTC. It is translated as CASSPLQETQYF.